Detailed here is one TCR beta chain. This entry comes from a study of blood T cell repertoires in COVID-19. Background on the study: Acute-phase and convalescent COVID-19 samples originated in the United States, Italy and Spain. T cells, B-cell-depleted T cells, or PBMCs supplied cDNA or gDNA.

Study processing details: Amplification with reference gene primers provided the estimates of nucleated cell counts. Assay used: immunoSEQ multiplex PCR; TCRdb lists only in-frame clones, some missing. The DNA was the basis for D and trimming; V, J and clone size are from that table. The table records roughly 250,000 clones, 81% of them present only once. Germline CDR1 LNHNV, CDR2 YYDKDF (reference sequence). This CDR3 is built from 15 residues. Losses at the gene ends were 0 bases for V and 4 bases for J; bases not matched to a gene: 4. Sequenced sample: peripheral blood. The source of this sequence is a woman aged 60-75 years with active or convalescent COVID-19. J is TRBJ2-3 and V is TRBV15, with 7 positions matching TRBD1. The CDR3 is CATSRDRGGPDTQYF. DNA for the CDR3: TGTGCCACCAGCAGAGATAGAGGGGGCCCAGATACGCAGTATTTT.